The clone carrying this T cell receptor (beta chain) was detected only a few times. These data are taken from a study of blood T cells in healthy people across ages. Germline V CDR1 and CDR2: MNHEY, SMNVEV (reference sequence). Deletions cut 5 bases from V and 6 bases from J, with 11 bases between. The CDR3 sequence is 12 residues long. It was with a sample-barcoded 5' primer and a J-beta primer mix that a second PCR of about 7 to 12 cycles was run. TCRdb reprocessed the 5' RACE reads with MiXCR, giving one entry per CDR3 protein. The data contain approximately 800,000 distinct CDR3 sequences, 20% to 25% of them singletons. The same data also went into a second study, on T cells of mothers and their children.

Sequencing was performed on blood. The clonotype comes from a boy under 18 in good health. The genes are TRBV27 and TRBJ2-7; either TRBD1 or TRBD2 may fit D (5 bases each). CDR3 DNA: TGTGCCAGCAGTAGGGCAGGGAGCGAGCAGTACTTC. The encoded protein is CASSRAGSEQYF.